The 9 T cell receptor beta chains listed next were all sequenced from one sample in a study of blood T cell repertoires in COVID-19. Repertoires were generated with immunoSEQ multiplex PCR, while TCRdb's copy carries only in-frame clones and drops some. The repertoire has 120,000 or so clones, around 89% of them found once; the top ten carry roughly 7.6%. The sample taken for sequencing was peripheral blood. The receptor source for this set is a man aged 45-65 years with acute or convalescent COVID-19.

The gene calls are TRBV3-1 (or the pseudogene TRBV3-2) and TRBJ2-7, with 10 bases that match TRBD2. Germline V gene lookup returns CDR1 LGHDT and CDR2 YNNKEL (reference sequence). The CDR3 contains 15 residues. J was trimmed by 2 bases and V by 4 bases; bases with no gene match: 5. CDR3 amino acids: CASSPSAGGTYEQYF. The CDR3 region has the DNA TGTGCCAGCAGCCCCTCAGCGGGAGGGACCTACGAGCAGTACTTC.

This chain connects TRBV9 to TRBJ2-3, with no clear D. Germline CDR1 is SGDLS and CDR2 is YYNGEE. CDR3 length: 12 residues. V shed 2 bases and J shed 4 bases, with 5 bases lying between them. Here the CDR3 DNA reads TGTGCCAGCAGCGTCCTCGCAGATACGCAGTATTTT. Amino acid sequence: CASSVLADTQYF. The full variable domain, in which reference TRBV9 and TRBJ2-3 provide the parts outside the CDR3, is DSGVTQTPKHLITATGQRVTLRCSPRSGDLSVYWYQQSLDQGLQFLIQYYNGEERAKGNILERFSAQQFPDLHSELNLSSLELGDSALYFCASSVLADTQYFGPGTRLTVL.

V and J are TRBV23-1 and TRBJ1-3; a weak D match, TRBD1 (6 bases). TRBV23-1 falls under the ORF class, with uncertain function. V was cut by 0 bases and J by 5 bases, with 20 bases left in between. The length of the CDR3 is 18 residues. CDR3 region: CASSQSSGAERGRNTIYF. In DNA, the CDR3 is TGCGCCAGCAGTCAATCATCAGGGGCTGAAAGGGGGAGAAACACCATATATTTT.

The chain links TRBV11-2 to TRBJ2-6; D is uncertain. This CDR3 region has 15 residues. V was shortened by 6 bases and J by 2 bases, with 11 bases between the two germline ends. In germline, CDR1 is SGHAT, CDR2 FQNNGV. The CDR3 sequence: CASRFMAPGANVLTF. The CDR3 DNA reads as TGTGCCAGCAGATTCATGGCACCTGGGGCCAACGTCCTGACTTTC.

The chain employs TRBV6-5 and TRBJ2-2; 9 nucleotides align to TRBD1. Trimming took 8 bases from V and 5 from J; bases not matched to a gene: 6. Germline-derived CDR1 and CDR2 are MNHEY and SVGAGI. This CDR3 spans 14 amino acids. This chain's CDR3 is CASFGTGRTGELFF. The CDR3 region has the DNA TGTGCCAGCTTTGGGACAGGGCGAACCGGGGAGCTGTTTTTT.

CDR3 sequence (DNA): TGTGCCAGCAGTTCGAGGACAGTCAATCAGCCCCAGCATTTT. Its translation is CASSSRTVNQPQHF. J is TRBJ1-5 and V is TRBV6-5, with D possibly matching TRBD1 (6 bases). The CDR3 is 14 amino acids. Trimming took 4 bases from V and 3 from J, leaving 10 bases between them. CDR1 is MNHEY, CDR2 SVGAGI, per germline.

The V and J genes are TRBV14 and TRBJ1-2; possible D gene TRBD1, 5 bases. Trimming took 4 bases from V and 8 from J, leaving 23 bases between them. Germline loops: CDR1 SGHDN, CDR2 FVKESK. This CDR3 contains 16 residues. The CDR3 region has the DNA TGTGCCAGCAGCCCCCGAGATCGGGCAGGGCGAAGAGGCTACACCTTC. Encoded protein: CASSPRDRAGRRGYTF.

DNA of the CDR3: TGTGCCAGCAGTCGGTGGAGTAACACTGAAGCTTTCTTT. Protein: CASSRWSNTEAFF. This sequence joins TRBV6-5 and TRBJ1-1; no firm D call. V lost 5 bases and J 2 bases, leaving 9 bases between the germline ends. The CDR3 runs 13 residues. In germline, CDR1 is MNHEY, CDR2 SVGAGI.

This clone occurred a few times. The chain combines TRBV5-1 with TRBJ2-7; D gene uncertain. The CDR3 has 13 residues. The V gene lost 1 base and the J gene lost 0 bases, with 5 bases spanning the gap. CDR1 is SGHRS and CDR2 is YFSETQ in the germline V gene. The CDR3 bases are TGCGCCAGCAGCTTGTCCTCCTCCTACGAGCAGTACTTC. Amino acids: CASSLSSSYEQYF.